These T cell receptor beta chains were read from a single sample in a study of OX40 agonist ivuxolimab in advanced cancers. This table comes from immunoSEQ multiplex PCR, and its TCRdb copy is limited to in-frame clones, with some not included. This repertoire shows around 72,000 clones, 70% to 90% found once; its top ten account for less than 9.5%. The source was CD4+ or CD8+ T cells sorted from blood, collected in a trial of the OX40 agonist ivuxolimab. Receptors originate from an adult with an advanced solid tumor such as melanoma, head and neck, liver or kidney cancer. Both conserved end residues are part of each CDR3. Fields, in order: clone size, V gene, J gene, CDR3 length, D gene, CDR3 DNA, CDR3 protein. D genes are given only for firm matches. The listing skips clone size in some rows; elsewhere it reads once, few, many or a size class.

-,TRBV21-1,TRBJ2-4,13,-,TGTGCCAGCAGCCTCCGGGGCAGCAACATTCAGTACTTC,CASSLRGSNIQYF
-,TRBV5-1,TRBJ1-4,15,-,TGCGCCAGCAGCCTACGGACTGGGGGTAATGAAAAACTGTTTTTT,CASSLRTGGNEKLFF
-,TRBV5-6,TRBJ2-7,13,-,TGTGCCAGCAGCTTTCTGGGTTACTACGAGCAGTACTTC,CASSFLGYYEQYF
-,TRBV19,TRBJ2-1,14,TRBD2,TGTGCCACTACGACTAGCGGGGGGTACAATGAGCAGTTCTTC,CATTTSGGYNEQFF
-,TRBV5-1,TRBJ2-3,17,TRBD2,TGCGCCAGCAGCCCCCACACCAGCGGGGGCTACACAGATACGCAGTATTTT,CASSPHTSGGYTDTQYF
-,TRBV6-1,TRBJ1-1,12,TRBD1,TGTGCCAGCAGTAACAGGGGCACTGAAGCTTTCTTT,CASSNRGTEAFF
-,TRBV19,TRBJ2-3,14,-,TGTGCCAGTAGTAGCAGGGCTTCCGCAGATACGCAGTATTTT,CASSSRASADTQYF
-,TRBV6-5,TRBJ2-2,16,TRBD2,TGTGCCAGCAGTTACGCCATCACCGGGACTAGCGGTCGGTTGTTTTTT,CASSYAITGTSGRLFF
-,TRBV5-1,TRBJ1-1,13,TRBD1,TGCGCCAGCAGCCCAGGGGGCGGCACTGAAGCTTTCTTT,CASSPGGGTEAFF
-,TRBV9,TRBJ2-5,12,-,TGTGCCAGCAGCGTAGTTAGGGAGACCCAGTACTTC,CASSVVRETQYF
-,TRBV7-3,TRBJ2-1,13,-,TGTGCCAGCAGCTTACCGCCGTACAATGAGCAGTTCTTC,CASSLPPYNEQFF
-,TRBV28,TRBJ2-1,16,-,TGTGCCAGCACGATGGGGGGGGCGGGAAACTACAATGAGCAGTTCTTC,CASTMGGAGNYNEQFF
-,TRBV12-5,TRBJ1-1,15,-,TGTGCTAGTGGTTCTCTCGGGGGTCCGAACACTGAAGCTTTCTTT,CASGSLGGPNTEAFF
few,TRBV12-5,TRBJ2-2,16,TRBD2,TGTGCTAGTGGTTTGTTGGCTAGCGGGGTCACCGGGGAGCTGTTTTTT,CASGLLASGVTGELFF
-,TRBV30,TRBJ1-1,16,-,TGTGCCTGGAGTCGACGGGGGGCGGTCATGAACACTGAAGCTTTCTTT,CAWSRRGAVMNTEAFF
few,TRBV5-1,TRBJ2-3,16,-,TGCGCCAGCAGCTTTCCGGAGACAGCTAGCACAGATACGCAGTATTTT,CASSFPETASTDTQYF
few,TRBV18,TRBJ1-4,13,TRBD1,TGTGCCAGCCAGGGGGCCCTAAATGAAAAACTGTTTTTT,CASQGALNEKLFF
-,TRBV15,TRBJ2-7,17,TRBD2,TGTGCCACCAGCAGAGCAGGGCTAGCGGGAGACTCCTACGAGCAGTACTTC,CATSRAGLAGDSYEQYF
-,TRBV5-1,TRBJ2-7,14,-,TGCGCCAGCAGCTTGAATCTTGAGTCCTACGAGCAGTACTTC,CASSLNLESYEQYF
few,TRBV5-5,TRBJ1-5,14,-,TGTGCCAGCGACCCCACGGATAGCAATCAGCCCCAGCATTTT,CASDPTDSNQPQHF
-,TRBV10-3,TRBJ2-5,13,-,TGTGCCATCAGTGAGTCGTGGGGAGAGACCCAGTACTTC,CAISESWGETQYF
-,TRBV7-9,TRBJ1-2,11,-,TGTGCCAGCAGCTCCGGACAGCCCTACACCTTC,CASSSGQPYTF